One and the same sample provided the 4 T cell receptor beta chains below, sequenced in a study of blood T cells in healthy people across ages. The second PCR ran roughly 6 to 11 cycles with a sample-barcoded 5' primer and J-beta primers. TCRdb recomputed calls from the 5' RACE reads with MiXCR, one row per CDR3 protein. This sample yields 1.2 million to 1.5 million distinct CDR3 sequences, of which around 59% are seen a single time; approximately 7% belongs to the top ten. Sequenced sample: blood. Receptors were obtained from a man in his late teens or twenties in good health.

The chain employs TRBV10-3 and TRBJ2-3; 11 positions match TRBD2. The CDR3 runs 18 residues. The germline CDR1 and CDR2 sequences are ENHRY and SYGVKD. V lost 2 bases and J lost 10; bases outside the gene matches: 17. CDR3 coding DNA: TGTGCCATCAGTGAGAGGATGGGCACTAGCGGGAGTGTAGACGCGCAGTATTTT. Protein: CAISERMGTSGSVDAQYF.

In its sample, this clonotype was seen a few times. The chain couples TRBV14 to TRBJ2-7; perhaps TRBD1 as D (6 bases). Between the trimmed V and J ends, which lost 4 bases and 2 bases, there was a span of 12 bases. CDR1 and CDR2 (germline): SGHDN, FVKESK. The CDR3 is made up of 14 amino acids. CDR3 sequence: CASSRWDIPYEQYF. The CDR3, as DNA: TGTGCCAGCAGCCGATGGGACATCCCCTACGAGCAGTACTTC.

Turning to this clonotype: A read error may produce the germline difference seen at one junction end. The chain has TRBV12-3 or TRBV12-4 and TRBJ2-3; D is undetermined. This CDR3 has 17 amino acids. This CDR3 is CASSSREPQIGHGTEYF. The CDR3 region has the DNA TGTGCCAGCAGTTCCCGCGAACCGCAGATAGGGCATGGTACGGAGTATTTT.

This clonotype was observed a few times. The chain has TRBV10-3 and TRBJ1-2, with 8 bases fitting TRBD1. Per the germline V gene, CDR1 is ENHRY and CDR2 is SYGVKD. This CDR3 has 14 amino acids. Trimming removed 8 bases from V and 0 bases from J; junction bases left unmatched: 5. CDR3 sequence (DNA): TGTGCCATCGATGGGACAGGAGCTAACTATGGCTACACCTTC. It is translated as CAIDGTGANYGYTF.